This is a list of T cell receptor beta chains from one sample in a study of T cell responses to AZD1222 COVID-19 vaccine. Profiled with immunoSEQ multiplex PCR; TCRdb holds only in-frame clones, not every one. The record lists over 140,000 clones, of which the ten most abundant hold about 2.2%. Source material: peripheral blood. The receptors shown here come from an adult in good health. Both conserved end residues are part of each CDR3.

j_gene: TRBJ1-1; v_gene: TRBV11-2; CDR3aa: CASCGTGMNTEAFF
j_gene: TRBJ2-3; v_gene: TRBV2; CDR3aa: CASSELNTDTQYF
j_gene: TRBJ2-2; v_gene: TRBV19; CDR3aa: CASRGPSNTGELFF
j_gene: TRBJ2-7; v_gene: TRBV19; CDR3aa: CASSRTVSSYEQYF
j_gene: TRBJ1-4; v_gene: TRBV7-9; CDR3aa: CASSLALQKTNEKLFF
j_gene: TRBJ1-1; v_gene: TRBV28; CDR3aa: CASSLGTGVTTEAFF
j_gene: TRBJ2-5; v_gene: TRBV7-2; CDR3aa: CASSIGTDQETQYF
j_gene: TRBJ1-3; v_gene: TRBV5-1; CDR3aa: CASRAGTSGNTIYF
j_gene: TRBJ1-5; v_gene: TRBV30; CDR3aa: CAWSERGPQPQHF
j_gene: TRBJ1-1; v_gene: TRBV27; CDR3aa: CASSSDANTEAFF
j_gene: TRBJ2-7; v_gene: TRBV21-1; CDR3aa: CASSKVRDRPFEQYF
j_gene: TRBJ1-5; v_gene: TRBV10-3; CDR3aa: CAISESGGQPQHF
j_gene: TRBJ1-2; v_gene: TRBV19; CDR3aa: CASSILGVKYGYTF
j_gene: TRBJ2-3; v_gene: TRBV6-5; CDR3aa: CASSRTDYTDTQYF
j_gene: TRBJ1-1; v_gene: TRBV2; CDR3aa: CASSEAVVRNTEAFF
j_gene: TRBJ2-7; v_gene: TRBV11-2; CDR3aa: CASSLVRGAISYEQYF
j_gene: TRBJ2-7; v_gene: TRBV5-5; CDR3aa: CASSPTPRTGISYEQYF
j_gene: TRBJ2-7; v_gene: TRBV9; CDR3aa: CASSPQGGSDQYF
j_gene: TRBJ1-2; v_gene: TRBV30; CDR3aa: CAWSDTGGIGYTF
j_gene: TRBJ1-1; v_gene: TRBV12-3/TRBV12-4; CDR3aa: CASSPTGNTEAFF
j_gene: TRBJ2-7; v_gene: TRBV5-1; CDR3aa: CASSGLSSYEQYF
j_gene: TRBJ1-2; v_gene: TRBV6-5; CDR3aa: CASSTRDGGGYGYTF
j_gene: TRBJ1-1; v_gene: TRBV5-1; CDR3aa: CASSLDGQNTEAFF
j_gene: TRBJ1-2; v_gene: TRBV28; CDR3aa: CASSGDRDGYTF
j_gene: TRBJ1-4; v_gene: TRBV5-1; CDR3aa: CASSLGHRNEKLFF
j_gene: TRBJ1-3; v_gene: TRBV2; CDR3aa: CASVWERNTIYF
j_gene: TRBJ2-5; v_gene: TRBV10-1; CDR3aa: CATRRGWPTWETQYF
j_gene: TRBJ2-2; v_gene: TRBV5-1; CDR3aa: CASSLEGYLSGELFF
j_gene: TRBJ2-7; v_gene: TRBV15; CDR3aa: CATSRDRRGAYEQYF
j_gene: TRBJ1-2; v_gene: TRBV30; CDR3aa: CAWSVLGTGNYGYTF
j_gene: TRBJ1-5; v_gene: TRBV18; CDR3aa: CASAGGQHNQPQHF
j_gene: TRBJ2-1; v_gene: TRBV19; CDR3aa: CASTSDRAVGGSYNEQFF
j_gene: TRBJ1-5; v_gene: TRBV2; CDR3aa: CASSGRGGTGWRSNQPQHF
j_gene: TRBJ1-1; v_gene: TRBV11-3; CDR3aa: CASSSGDYMNTEAFF
j_gene: TRBJ2-1; v_gene: TRBV12-3/TRBV12-4; CDR3aa: CASTPSNEQFF
j_gene: TRBJ1-2; v_gene: TRBV7-9; CDR3aa: CASSFTTGGTPSNYGYTF
j_gene: TRBJ1-2; v_gene: TRBV19; CDR3aa: CASGASNGYTF
j_gene: TRBJ2-7; v_gene: TRBV6-5; CDR3aa: CASSYSRSEQYF
j_gene: TRBJ2-5; v_gene: TRBV6-2/TRBV6-3; CDR3aa: CASSTSDIGTQYF
j_gene: TRBJ2-1; v_gene: TRBV6-5; CDR3aa: CASMEDRTPYNEQFF
j_gene: TRBJ1-2; v_gene: TRBV11-2; CDR3aa: CASSPRQGAEGYTF
j_gene: TRBJ1-5; v_gene: TRBV5-8; CDR3aa: CASSQIRGGSIGQPQHF
j_gene: TRBJ1-1; v_gene: TRBV2; CDR3aa: CASSQGAVTEAFF
j_gene: TRBJ1-1; v_gene: TRBV5-1; CDR3aa: CASSAHQGRNTEAFF
j_gene: TRBJ2-7; v_gene: TRBV11-1; CDR3aa: CASSTQGTRYEQYF
j_gene: TRBJ2-1; v_gene: TRBV9; CDR3aa: CASSVGDYYNEQFF
j_gene: TRBJ2-1; v_gene: TRBV5-4; CDR3aa: CASSHRDYGGYNEQFF
j_gene: TRBJ1-5; v_gene: TRBV27; CDR3aa: CASRLNTRTDANQPQHF
j_gene: TRBJ1-4; v_gene: TRBV12-3/TRBV12-4; CDR3aa: CASRGTGIEKLFF
j_gene: TRBJ2-1; v_gene: TRBV9; CDR3aa: CASSVAAAGIPNEQFF
j_gene: TRBJ2-2; v_gene: TRBV15; CDR3aa: CATSGTGVTGELFF
j_gene: TRBJ1-6; v_gene: TRBV7-2; CDR3aa: CASSLDGYNSPLHF
j_gene: TRBJ2-1; v_gene: TRBV7-7; CDR3aa: CASSLGLDKYNEQFF
j_gene: TRBJ1-1; v_gene: TRBV6-2/TRBV6-3; CDR3aa: CASSYQGANTEAFF
j_gene: TRBJ1-5; v_gene: TRBV6-6; CDR3aa: CASRPQGAAGNQPQHF
j_gene: TRBJ1-1; v_gene: TRBV11-2; CDR3aa: CASSPRRGRTEAFF
j_gene: TRBJ1-1; v_gene: TRBV10-3; CDR3aa: CAISERQGGTEAFF
j_gene: TRBJ1-1; v_gene: TRBV3-1/TRBV3-2; CDR3aa: CASSQGGGSGLATEAFF
j_gene: TRBJ1-2; v_gene: TRBV5-1; CDR3aa: CASSTGQLFANYGYTF
j_gene: TRBJ1-6; v_gene: TRBV5-4; CDR3aa: CASSPRTGGSYNSPLHF